Shown below are 32 T cell receptor beta chains from a single sample sequenced in a study of PD-1 blockade in classical Hodgkin lymphoma. Sequenced by immunoSEQ multiplex PCR; TCRdb stores in-frame clones only, minus some. Of about 97,000 clones listed, 75% to 90% are singletons. Relapse after autologous stem cell transplantation occurred in every patient, and brentuximab vedotin exposure varied. This material consisted of peripheral blood mononuclear cells (PBMCs), taken at baseline. The receptors come from a human donor with classical Hodgkin lymphoma.

This clone was seen a single time. This specimen includes other DNA sequences encoding the same CDR3. V usage is TRBV7-6 and J usage is TRBJ2-3; 7 bases line up with TRBD2. Losses at the gene ends were 0 bases for V and 0 bases for J; bases not matched to a gene: 0. Germline CDR1 is SGHVS and CDR2 is FNYEAQ. This CDR3 is built from 15 residues. This CDR3 is CASSLAGGSTDTQYF. CDR3 in DNA: TGTGCCAGCAGCTTAGCGGGGGGGAGCACAGATACGCAGTATTTT.

The chain links TRBV18 to TRBJ2-7; TRBD1 agrees at 7 bases. Germline trimming cut 0 bases from V and 2 bases from J; bases unmatched to any gene: 4. The CDR3 extends over 15 amino acids. The germline V gene has CDR1 KGHSH and CDR2 LQKENI. CDR3 nucleotide sequence: TGTGCCAGCTCACCACCGGACAGGACCGCCTACGAGCAGTACTTC. Encoded protein: CASSPPDRTAYEQYF.

V is TRBV20-1 and J is TRBJ1-2; no reliable D call. The CDR3 contains 9 residues. Germline V lookup: CDR1 DFQATT, CDR2 SNEGSKA (reference sequence). CDR3 in DNA: TGCCTGGCTCTGGGGGGCTACACCTTC. Translated: CLALGGYTF.

CDR3 amino acids: CSVELSTKNIQYF. DNA for the CDR3: TGCAGCGTTGAGCTTTCGACCAAAAACATTCAGTACTTC. The chain uses TRBV29-1 and TRBJ2-4, with D uncertain. Looked up from germline, CDR1 is SQVTM and CDR2 is ANQGSEA. This CDR3 contains 13 residues. Trimming cost V 3 bases and J 2 bases, with 8 bases left between them.

The rearrangement joins TRBV10-3 to TRBJ2-7; unclear D gene. Trimming shortened V by 2 bases and J by 1 base, and 3 bases separated the two germline ends. Germline assignment: CDR1 ENHRY and CDR2 SYGVKD. This CDR3 has 12 amino acids. The CDR3 loop reads CAISELSYEQYF. The CDR3 region has the DNA TGTGCCATCAGTGAGCTATCCTACGAGCAGTACTTC.

The J gene is TRBJ2-3, the V gene TRBV11-3; 7 bases line up with TRBD2. Germline CDR1 and CDR2: SGHNT and YENEEA. The ends lost 3 bases at V and 6 bases at J; junction bases unmatched: 12. This CDR3 has 16 residues. The CDR3 loop is CASSFGLDGLDDTQYF. The DNA for the CDR3 is TGTGCCAGCAGCTTCGGACTAGACGGACTTGACGATACGCAGTATTTT.

V and J are TRBV6-6 and TRBJ1-1; a weak D match, TRBD1 (6 bases). V was pared by 5 bases and J by 5 bases, with 12 bases between. This CDR3 is 13 amino acids long. Germline V CDR1 and CDR2: MNHNY, SVGAGI (reference sequence). CDR3 residues: CASSPPQGTEAFF. The CDR3 DNA sequence: TGTGCCAGCAGTCCCCCGCAGGGGACTGAAGCTTTCTTT.

This clone was observed once. The V call is TRBV28, the J call TRBJ1-1, with a weak D call TRBD1 (6 bases). V dropped 2 bases and J dropped 3 bases, with 13 bases sitting between them. Germline assignment: CDR1 MDHEN and CDR2 SYDVKM. CDR3 length equals 15 residues. The chain's CDR3 is CASSLRRGKDTEAFF. The CDR3 DNA reads as TGTGCCAGCAGTTTACGAAGGGGGAAGGACACTGAAGCTTTCTTT.

This rearrangement joins TRBV5-5 to TRBJ1-2; D is uncertain. The CDR3 contains 12 residues. Germline values: CDR1 SGHKS, CDR2 YYEKEE (reference sequence). Trimming removed 2 bases at V and 8 bases at J, with 10 bases between. The CDR3 DNA reads as TGTGCCAGCAGCTTTGACTTGTGGGGCTACACCTTC. Encoded protein: CASSFDLWGYTF.

The chain has TRBV7-9 and TRBJ2-2, with D perhaps being TRBD1 or TRBD2 (5 bases each). The length of the CDR3 is 18 residues. V was pared by 1 base and J by 0 bases, with 15 bases between. Germline lookup yields CDR1 SEHNR and CDR2 FQNEAQ (reference sequence). The CDR3, as DNA: TGTGCCAGCAGCTTAGTCAGAGGGGTGACAACGAACACCGGGGAGCTGTTTTTT. Protein sequence: CASSLVRGVTTNTGELFF.

V and J are TRBV5-1 and TRBJ2-3, with 12 nucleotides matching TRBD1. J gave up 7 bases and V 3 bases, and 6 bases lay outside the gene matches. The germline CDR1 and CDR2 sequences are SGHRS and YFSETQ. CDR3 length: 15 residues. The CDR3 nucleotides read TGCGCCAGCAGCTCGGGACAGGGGGCGCGGAATACGCAGTATTTT. Encoded protein: CASSSGQGARNTQYF.

The chain recombines TRBV7-2 with TRBJ1-1, with TRBD1 identical over 11 bases. V dropped 2 bases and J dropped 8; count of bases not matched to a gene: 4. Germline assignment: CDR1 SGHTA and CDR2 FQGNSA. The CDR3 length is 14 residues. This chain's CDR3 is CASSLRTGGPEAFF. CDR3 DNA sequence: TGTGCCAGCAGCTTAAGGACAGGGGGCCCCGAAGCTTTCTTT.

Written as DNA, the CDR3 is TGTGCCAGCAGCTCCCGGACCGAGCACTACGAGCAGTACTTC. The encoded protein is CASSSRTEHYEQYF. The gene calls are TRBV5-5 and TRBJ2-7; unclear D gene. The CDR3 consists of 14 residues. Looked up from germline, CDR1 is SGHKS and CDR2 is YYEKEE (reference sequence). Trimming removed 3 bases at V and 3 bases at J, with 13 bases between. Drawing the rest from reference TRBV5-5 and TRBJ2-7, the complete variable domain is DAGVTQSPTHLIKTRGQQVTLRCSPISGHKSVSWYQQVLGQGPQFIFQYYEKEERGRGNFPDRFSARQFPNYSSELNVNALLLGDSALYLCASSSRTEHYEQYFGPGTRLTVT.

This clone showed up just a few times. The J gene is TRBJ2-1, the V gene TRBV27, with D perhaps matching TRBD1 or TRBD2 (5 bases each). V was clipped by 6 bases and J by 6 bases, with 15 bases between them. Germline V gene sequence: CDR1 MNHEY, CDR2 SMNVEV (reference sequence). The CDR3 has 14 amino acids. The CDR3 DNA reads as TGTGCCAGCAGGAGGGGCTACCCCGGCAATGAGCAGTTCTTC. It yields the protein CASRRGYPGNEQFF.

V is TRBV4-3 and J is TRBJ2-1, with 8 bases lining up with TRBD2. The V gene end was trimmed by 3 bases and the J gene end by 8 bases; junction bases not matched to a gene: 12. The CDR3 spans 16 residues. Germline V gives CDR1 LGHNA, CDR2 YSLEER. CDR3 in amino acids: CASSQRSREAGDEQFF. CDR3 bases: TGCGCCAGCAGCCAGAGGTCGCGGGAGGCCGGGGATGAGCAGTTCTTC.

This rearrangement joins TRBV6-5 to TRBJ2-3, with D uncertain. Per germline, CDR1 MNHEY and CDR2 SVGAGI. V was clipped by 6 bases and J by 5 bases, with 6 bases between them. The CDR3 contains 11 residues. This chain's CDR3 is CASRDGDTQYF. For the CDR3, the DNA is TGTGCCAGCAGAGACGGAGATACGCAGTATTTT.

V gene TRBV7-9 combines with J gene TRBJ2-3; D is possibly TRBD2 (6 bases). The CDR3 loop spans 16 amino acids. V dropped 3 bases and J dropped 3 bases, with 16 bases sitting between them. The germline V gene has CDR1 SEHNR and CDR2 FQNEAQ (reference sequence). The chain's CDR3 is CASSLGPGAGTDTQYF. CDR3 sequence (DNA): TGTGCCAGCAGCTTGGGCCCGGGAGCAGGGACAGATACGCAGTATTTT.

This clone was detected a few times. The chain carries TRBV29-1 and TRBJ2-1; tentatively, D is TRBD1 or TRBD2 (5 bases each). This CDR3 contains 13 residues. Trimming cost V 5 bases and J 5 bases, with 13 bases left between them. Germline CDR1 is SQVTM and CDR2 is ANQGSEA. The CDR3 nucleotides read TGCAGCGTTTACCGGGACCCTGACAATGAGCAGTTCTTC. Its protein product is CSVYRDPDNEQFF.

This clone was recorded only once. This rearrangement joins TRBV9 to TRBJ2-2; D is perhaps TRBD2 (6 bases). Between the trimmed V and J ends, which lost 4 bases and 2 bases, there was a span of 15 bases. The CDR3 length is 16 residues. Germline values: CDR1 SGDLS, CDR2 YYNGEE. The DNA for the CDR3 is TGTGCCAGCAGCCCTCGTGGTAGCGGCAACACCGGGGAGCTGTTTTTT. The encoded protein is CASSPRGSGNTGELFF.

This chain uses TRBV15 with TRBJ2-7, with a weak D call TRBD1 (5 bases). The CDR3 length is 17 residues. Trimming stripped 0 bases from V and 2 bases from J, with 17 bases between. Germline CDR1 is LNHNV and CDR2 is YYDKDF (reference sequence). The CDR3 spells CATSRDKSAGWTYEQYF. The CDR3 bases are TGTGCCACCAGCAGAGATAAGAGCGCAGGGTGGACCTACGAGCAGTACTTC.

CDR3 sequence: CASSQGGRATNEKLFF. CDR3 nucleotides: TGCGCCAGCAGCCAAGGGGGGCGGGCAACTAATGAAAAACTGTTTTTT. The V gene is TRBV4-1, the J gene TRBJ1-4, with a tentative D call TRBD1 (6 bases). The V end lost 1 base, the J end lost 0 bases, and 9 bases lay between the germline ends. Germline-derived CDR1 and CDR2 are MGHRA and YSYEKL. The CDR3 extends over 16 amino acids.

The V gene is TRBV28, the J gene TRBJ1-1; perhaps TRBD1 as D (5 bases). The V end lost 8 bases, the J end lost 1 base, and 14 bases lay between the germline ends. Germline CDR1 MDHEN, CDR2 SYDVKM. There are 14 residues in the CDR3. CDR3 bases: TGTGCCAGCGTTCCCCGGGGCTCGAACACTGAAGCTTTCTTT. It codes for CASVPRGSNTEAFF.

V and J are TRBV29-1 and TRBJ2-1; D unresolved. Germline CDR1 SQVTM, CDR2 ANQGSEA. V gave up 5 bases and J gave up 9 bases, with 8 bases separating them. This CDR3 contains 10 residues. Written as DNA, the CDR3 is TGCAGCGTTACCCCCCCTGAGCAGTTCTTC. Encoded protein: CSVTPPEQFF.

The V call is TRBV19, the J call TRBJ1-2; the match to TRBD1 covers 8 bases. V dropped 9 bases and J dropped 5; count of bases not matched to a gene: 11. CDR1 is LNHDA, CDR2 SQIVND, per germline (reference sequence). The CDR3 extends over 14 amino acids. The CDR3 nucleotides are TGTGCCAGCAACACAGGGGGGTCAAATTATGGCTACACCTTC. Encoded protein: CASNTGGSNYGYTF.

This chain uses TRBV19 with TRBJ1-2; 9 positions match TRBD1. CDR1 is LNHDA and CDR2 is SQIVND in the germline V gene (reference sequence). The ends lost 0 bases at V and 5 bases at J; junction bases unmatched: 7. This CDR3 comprises 16 residues. This chain's CDR3 is CASSIDGTGPGYGYTF. Here the CDR3 DNA reads TGTGCCAGTAGTATAGACGGGACAGGGCCCGGGTATGGCTACACCTTC.

The rearrangement uses TRBV9 and TRBJ2-3; D is ambiguous. This CDR3 region has 15 residues. Germline CDR1 is SGDLS and CDR2 is YYNGEE. The V end lost 0 bases, the J end lost 2 bases, and 10 bases lay between the germline ends. The CDR3 here is CASSVVQSLTDTQYF. The DNA of the CDR3 is TGTGCCAGCAGCGTAGTCCAGTCCCTCACAGATACGCAGTATTTT.

This chain joins TRBV4-1 and TRBJ2-5, with D tentatively TRBD1 (5 bases). Germline loops: CDR1 MGHRA, CDR2 YSYEKL. This CDR3 spans 17 amino acids. With 1 base removed from V and 2 bases from J, the gap between germline ends came to 17 bases. The CDR3 sequence is CASSQGLQGLRQETQYF. In nucleotides, the CDR3 is TGCGCCAGCAGCCAAGGGCTGCAGGGCTTAAGGCAAGAGACCCAGTACTTC.

V and J are TRBV5-4 and TRBJ2-7, with 9 bases fitting TRBD1. Per germline, CDR1 SGHNT and CDR2 YYREEE (reference sequence). Trimming removed 4 bases from V and 2 bases from J; junction bases left unmatched: 7. The CDR3 runs to 15 residues. The CDR3 sequence: CASSIGQGSAYEQYF. The CDR3 DNA is TGTGCCAGCAGCATCGGACAGGGGAGTGCCTACGAGCAGTACTTC.

This sequence joins TRBV6-1 and TRBJ1-3; D ambiguous. V lost 3 bases and J 0 bases, leaving 9 bases between the germline ends. The CDR3 loop spans 15 amino acids. Germline loops: CDR1 MNHNS, CDR2 SASEGT. The CDR3 coding sequence is TGTGCCAGCAGTGATTCAGTGGGCTCTGGAAACACCATATATTTT. This encodes CASSDSVGSGNTIYF.

The chain joins TRBV6-5 to TRBJ1-1; D might be TRBD1 (6 bases). Germline CDR1 and CDR2: MNHEY and SVGAGI. V was cut by 11 bases and J by 2 bases, with 15 bases left in between. The CDR3 totals 13 residues. Here the CDR3 reads CAGSRGANTEAFF. The CDR3 nucleotides are TGTGCCGGATCCAGGGGTGCCAACACTGAAGCTTTCTTT.

The chain joins TRBV19 to TRBJ2-1; D may be TRBD1 (5 bases). This CDR3 is built from 15 residues. V lost 7 bases to trimming and J lost 0 bases, with 13 bases between them. Germline assignment: CDR1 LNHDA and CDR2 SQIVND (reference sequence). In nucleotides, the CDR3 is TGTGCCAGTACCCCTCTAGGGGTCTCCTACAATGAGCAGTTCTTC. It is translated as CASTPLGVSYNEQFF.

This chain connects TRBV28 to TRBJ2-3; 12 bases map to TRBD2. CDR1 is MDHEN and CDR2 is SYDVKM in the germline V gene. Germline trimming cut 8 bases from V and 6 bases from J; bases unmatched to any gene: 12. CDR3 length: 16 residues. The CDR3 DNA is TGTGCCAGCTCCCGAGGTCTAGCGGGAGGGTTGGATACGCAGTATTTT. Translation: CASSRGLAGGLDTQYF.